A single sample is the source of the 10 T cell receptor beta chains below, sequenced in a study of identical twins. MiXCR, applied by TCRdb to the 5' RACE reads, yields one record per CDR3 protein. This sample has 250,000 to 350,000 distinct CDR3 sequences, with less than 9.5% found just once. These data also featured in a second study, about yellow fever vaccine responses in identical twins.

Sequenced material: CD8+ T cells sorted from blood. These receptors came from a woman between 18 and 29 years old in good health.

This clonotype came up a few times. The chain recombines TRBV19 with TRBJ2-1; 13 positions agree with TRBD2. The trim removed 1 base at V and 6 bases at J, leaving 0 bases unmatched. This CDR3 region has 15 residues. The germline V gene encodes CDR1 LNHDA and CDR2 SQIVND (reference sequence). CDR3 amino acids: CASSIGLAGGNEQFF. Here the CDR3 DNA reads TGTGCCAGTAGTATAGGACTAGCGGGAGGCAATGAGCAGTTCTTC. The full variable domain, with the rest looked up from reference TRBV19 and TRBJ2-1, is DGGITQSPKYLFRKEGQNVTLSCEQNLNHDAMYWYRQDPGQGLRLIYYSQIVNDFQKGDIAEGYSVSREKKESFPLTVTSAQKNPTAFYLCASSIGLAGGNEQFFGPGTRLTVL.

This clonotype was seen only a few times. V and J are TRBV27 and TRBJ1-5; TRBD1 might be the D (6 bases). Trimming pared 4 bases from V and 6 bases from J, leaving 7 bases between. Germline-derived CDR1 and CDR2 are MNHEY and SMNVEV (reference sequence). The CDR3 covers 12 residues. The CDR3, as DNA: TGTGCCAGCAGTTCACAGGGTCAGCCCCAGCATTTT. It is translated as CASSSQGQPQHF.

CDR3 residues: CSASVAGGAYEQYF. CDR3 nucleotide sequence: TGCAGTGCTAGCGTAGCGGGGGGGGCCTACGAGCAGTACTTC. The V call is TRBV20-1, the J call TRBJ2-7, with TRBD2 matching 11 bases. CDR3 size: 14 residues. Germline loops: CDR1 DFQATT, CDR2 SNEGSKA (reference sequence). The V and J ends lost 3 bases and 2 bases, in that order; junction bases with no gene match: 3.

This clonotype was detected only a few times. The chain employs TRBV6-2 or TRBV6-3 and TRBJ2-7; D remains ambiguous. CDR1 is MNHEY and CDR2 is SVGEGT in the germline V gene. Trimming pared 2 bases from V and 0 bases from J, leaving 11 bases between. This CDR3 has 15 residues. The CDR3 sequence is CASSYGFLSSYEQYF. CDR3 DNA: TGTGCCAGCAGTTACGGGTTCTTGAGCTCCTACGAGCAGTACTTC.

This clonotype was seen at least ten times. The chain recombines TRBV27 with TRBJ2-7, with a weak D call TRBD1 (5 bases). The germline V gene encodes CDR1 MNHEY and CDR2 SMNVEV (reference sequence). This CDR3 is built from 14 residues. Trimming pared 1 base from V and 5 bases from J, leaving 12 bases between. This CDR3 is CASSLWGPRDEQYF. The CDR3 region has the DNA TGTGCCAGCAGTTTATGGGGCCCCCGGGACGAGCAGTACTTC.

This clonotype appeared many times. The chain uses TRBV12-3 or TRBV12-4 and TRBJ1-6, with a possible D match to TRBD1 (6 bases). The germline V and J ends were trimmed by 5 bases and 0 bases, with 11 bases remaining between them. The CDR3 has 16 residues. CDR3 residues: CASSGGGSSYNSPLHF. The CDR3 DNA is TGTGCCAGCAGTGGAGGGGGGAGCTCCTATAATTCACCCCTCCACTTT.

This clonotype showed up many times. The chain recombines TRBV28 with TRBJ1-1; D possibly corresponds to TRBD1 (5 bases). V was clipped by 8 bases and J by 2 bases, with 15 bases between them. The CDR3 runs 14 residues. CDR1 MDHEN and CDR2 SYDVKM come from the germline V gene. The CDR3 loop reads CASGGPPDNTEAFF. The CDR3 bases are TGTGCCAGCGGGGGACCCCCCGATAACACTGAAGCTTTCTTT.

This chain links TRBV15 with TRBJ2-7; 9 bases line up with TRBD2. CDR1 LNHNV and CDR2 YYDKDF come from the germline V gene (reference sequence). The trim removed 4 bases at V and 2 bases at J, leaving 18 bases unmatched. CDR3 length equals 19 residues. For the CDR3, the DNA is TGTGCCACCAGCAAAGTGCAATTGACTAGCGGTATAGTCCCCTACGAGCAGTACTTC. Protein: CATSKVQLTSGIVPYEQYF.

This clonotype was seen more than once but under ten times. V and J are TRBV7-9 and TRBJ1-4; the D is unclear. The ends were cut back, 7 bases at V and 5 bases at J, with 14 bases in the middle. The CDR3 runs 14 residues. Per the germline V gene, CDR1 is SEHNR and CDR2 is FQNEAQ (reference sequence). CDR3 nucleotide sequence: TGTGCCAGCACCCCGCCCTCAGAAAATGAAAAACTGTTTTTT. Residues: CASTPPSENEKLFF.

The V call is TRBV5-1, the J call TRBJ2-7, with TRBD1 identical over 7 bases. V lost 4 bases to trimming and J lost 2 bases; unmatched junction nucleotides: 6. CDR1 SGHRS and CDR2 YFSETQ come from the germline V gene. This CDR3 comprises 14 residues. CDR3 loop: CASSTQGTTYEQYF. CDR3 nucleotide sequence: TGCGCCAGCAGCACACAGGGGACAACCTACGAGCAGTACTTC.